These 27 T cell receptor beta chains came from one sample sequenced in a study of blood T cell repertoires in COVID-19. TCRdb's table, derived via immunoSEQ multiplex PCR, lists solely in-frame clones and lacks some. The sample lists under 300,000 clones, around 89% occurring once. Sequences were obtained from PBMCs or T cells enriched from blood (not recorded which). These receptor sequences come from a woman aged 55-70 years in a cohort exposed to, infected with or recovered from COVID-19 (not recorded which).

This clone was seen a handful of times. The V and J genes are TRBV7-2 and TRBJ2-7, with D possibly being TRBD1 (5 bases). This CDR3 spans 14 amino acids. Looked up from germline, CDR1 is SGHTA and CDR2 is FQGNSA. V was pared by 2 bases and J by 0 bases, with 8 bases between. The CDR3 DNA is TGTGCCAGCAGCTTACAGGGAAGCTCCTACGAGCAGTACTTC. Protein sequence: CASSLQGSSYEQYF. Full variable domain (outside the CDR3, taken from reference TRBV7-2 and TRBJ2-7): GAGVSQSPSNKVTEKGKDVELRCDPISGHTALYWYRQSLGQGLEFLIYFQGNSAPDKSGLPSDRFSAERTGGSVSTLTIQRTQQEDSAVYLCASSLQGSSYEQYFGPGTRLTVT.

This chain joins TRBV28 and TRBJ2-5; TRBD2 is a possible D gene (8 bases). Germline CDR1 and CDR2: MDHEN and SYDVKM. Trimming took 6 bases from V and 5 from J, leaving 28 bases between them. The CDR3 covers 18 residues. The CDR3 sequence is CASSSRTGGASGWETQYF. The CDR3 DNA sequence: TGTGCCAGCAGCTCCCGGACAGGCGGGGCTAGCGGGTGGGAGACCCAGTACTTC.

V usage is TRBV9 and J usage is TRBJ2-2, with 7 nucleotides matching TRBD2. V was pared by 4 bases and J by 3 bases, with 6 bases of the junction left unmatched. The germline V gene encodes CDR1 SGDLS and CDR2 YYNGEE. The CDR3 runs 15 residues. CDR3 loop: CASSSGTTDTGELFF. CDR3 in DNA: TGTGCCAGCAGCTCCGGGACTACAGACACCGGGGAGCTGTTTTTT.

This clone was seen a few times. The chain recombines TRBV7-9 with TRBJ2-2; unclear D gene. There are 14 residues in the CDR3. Trimming left V 8 bases short and J 1 base short, with 11 bases between. Germline CDR1 SEHNR, CDR2 FQNEAQ (reference sequence). CDR3 nucleotides: TGTGCCAGCGTGAATTCGGGGAACACCGGGGAGCTGTTTTTT. Translating it yields CASVNSGNTGELFF.

J is TRBJ2-5 and V is TRBV7-2; D is ambiguous. The CDR3 is made up of 15 amino acids. Germline CDR1 reads SGHTA; CDR2 reads FQGNSA. The V end was cut by 5 bases, the J end by 0 bases, with 13 bases between. The CDR3 spells CASSTQQSHQETQYF. The CDR3 region has the DNA TGTGCCAGCAGCACTCAACAGAGTCACCAAGAGACCCAGTACTTC.

The rearrangement uses TRBV27 and TRBJ1-5; D is unresolved. This CDR3 has 13 amino acids. Trimming left V 6 bases short and J 0 bases short, with 6 bases between. Germline V gene sequence: CDR1 MNHEY, CDR2 SMNVEV (reference sequence). In DNA, the CDR3 is TGTGCCAGCAGCCCTTATAGCAATCAGCCCCAGCATTTT. It translates to CASSPYSNQPQHF.

CDR3 DNA: TGTGCCAGCAGTGACTCGGCGGGGGCCAGGCATGAGCAGTTCTTC. Its translation is CASSDSAGARHEQFF. This chain connects TRBV6-4 to TRBJ2-1; tentative D call: TRBD2 (7 bases). Germline V CDR1 and CDR2: MRHNA, SNTAGT. Between the trimmed V and J ends, which lost 0 bases and 8 bases, there was a span of 14 bases. This CDR3 contains 15 residues.

CDR3: CASSPDRVTQPQHF. CDR3 DNA sequence: TGTGCCAGCAGCCCGGACAGGGTCACTCAGCCCCAGCATTTT. V gene TRBV3-1 (or the pseudogene TRBV3-2) combines with J gene TRBJ1-5, with 8 positions matching TRBD1. Germline V CDR1 and CDR2: LGHDT, YNNKEL (reference sequence). After removal of 4 bases from V and 6 bases from J, the junction contained 5 bases not matched to a gene. The CDR3 runs to 14 residues.

The rearrangement joins TRBV7-2 to TRBJ2-1, with TRBD2 matching 11 bases. With 1 base clipped from V and 3 bases from J, the junction kept 5 bases outside the gene matches. The germline CDR1 and CDR2 sequences are SGHTA and FQGNSA. The CDR3 extends over 17 amino acids. CDR3 nucleotides: TGTGCCAGCAGCTTAGTAGGACTAGCGGGTAACTACAATGAGCAGTTCTTC. This translates into CASSLVGLAGNYNEQFF.

The chain employs TRBV7-3 and TRBJ2-1; 7 bases align to TRBD1. The length of the CDR3 is 15 residues. Germline V gene data show CDR1 as SGHTA and CDR2 as FQGTGA. The ends lost 2 bases at V and 6 bases at J; junction bases unmatched: 7. DNA of the CDR3: TGTGCCAGCAGCTTACGAGGGGGCGCTGGCAATGAGCAGTTCTTC. It yields the protein CASSLRGGAGNEQFF.

The chain recombines TRBV7-9 with TRBJ1-1; D possibly corresponds to TRBD1 (5 bases). The V end was cut by 6 bases, the J end by 1 base, with 12 bases between. The CDR3 is 14 amino acids. Germline values: CDR1 SEHNR, CDR2 FQNEAQ (reference sequence). The CDR3, as DNA: TGTGCCAGCAGAGTGGACAACCCGAACACTGAAGCTTTCTTT. It yields the protein CASRVDNPNTEAFF.

The chain uses TRBV5-1 and TRBJ2-2, with TRBD2 matching over 10 bases. With 7 bases clipped from V and 3 bases from J, the junction kept 9 bases outside the gene matches. Germline lookup yields CDR1 SGHRS and CDR2 YFSETQ. This CDR3 contains 16 residues. CDR3 nucleotide sequence: TGCGCCAGCCGGCCCCTAGCGGGAGTCGACACCGGGGAGCTGTTTTTT. Protein sequence: CASRPLAGVDTGELFF.

V usage is TRBV19 and J usage is TRBJ1-2; D unresolved. Looked up from germline, CDR1 is LNHDA and CDR2 is SQIVND (reference sequence). The CDR3 is 14 amino acids. Trimming removed 0 bases at V and 4 bases at J, with 9 bases between. CDR3 in DNA: TGTGCCAGTAGTATAGATCTATCCGTCTATGGCTACACCTTC. Protein sequence: CASSIDLSVYGYTF.

V usage is TRBV28 and J usage is TRBJ2-1; D unresolved. The V and J ends lost 2 bases and 3 bases respectively, with 11 bases between them. The CDR3 is 15 amino acids. Germline CDR1 and CDR2: MDHEN and SYDVKM. As DNA, the CDR3 is TGTGCCAGCAGTTTACTAGACGGAGACTACAATGAGCAGTTCTTC. Amino acids: CASSLLDGDYNEQFF. The full variable domain, with the rest looked up from reference TRBV28 and TRBJ2-1, is DVKVTQSSRYLVKRTGEKVFLECVQDMDHENMFWYRQDPGLGLRLIYFSYDVKMKEKGDIPEGYSVSREKKERFSLILESASTNQTSMYLCASSLLDGDYNEQFFGPGTRLTVL.

The CDR3 spells CASRDRGEQYF. DNA of the CDR3: TGTGCCAGCAGAGACAGGGGCGAGCAGTACTTC. This chain links TRBV12-3 or TRBV12-4 with TRBJ2-7, with 8 positions matching TRBD1. Trimming took 6 bases from V and 6 from J; bases not matched to a gene: 1. This CDR3 comprises 11 residues.

The chain joins TRBV6-5 to TRBJ2-3, with D perhaps matching TRBD1 (6 bases). CDR1 is MNHEY, CDR2 SVGAGI, per germline. V dropped 11 bases and J dropped 2 bases, with 14 bases sitting between them. The CDR3 runs to 13 residues. CDR3 DNA sequence: TGTGCCGGCTCATCGGGACACACAGATACGCAGTATTTT. Amino acid sequence: CAGSSGHTDTQYF.

This clone appeared once. The chain carries TRBV11-2 and TRBJ2-5, with a possible D match to TRBD2 (5 bases). Germline CDR1 is SGHAT and CDR2 is FQNNGV. V shed 2 bases and J shed 1 base, with 17 bases lying between them. The CDR3 covers 17 residues. The CDR3 loop reads CASSLLWSEDRQETQYF. CDR3 sequence (DNA): TGTGCCAGCAGCTTATTGTGGTCGGAGGACCGCCAAGAGACCCAGTACTTC.

In the case of this clone: A read error may be the cause here, since a much bigger clone is one base away. The CDR3 nucleotides are TGTGCCAGCAGTTTGTCCAGGATGAACACTGAAGCTTTCTTT. This encodes CASSLSRMNTEAFF. The chain is built from TRBV2 and TRBJ1-1; D gene uncertain. V was trimmed by 5 bases and J by 0 bases, leaving 10 bases between them. Germline V gene sequence: CDR1 SNHLY, CDR2 FYNNEI. This CDR3 has 14 residues. Supplemented by reference TRBV2 and TRBJ1-1, the full variable domain reads EPEVTQTPSHQVTQMGQEVILRCVPISNHLYFYWYRQILGQKVEFLVSFYNNEISEKSEIFDDQFSVERPDGSNFTLKIRSTKLEDSAMYFCASSLSRMNTEAFFGQGTRLTVV.

The chain combines TRBV5-4 with TRBJ2-3, with D uncertain. The CDR3 has 14 residues. V dropped 1 base and J dropped 1 base, with 7 bases sitting between them. Germline CDR1 SGHNT, CDR2 YYREEE (reference sequence). The DNA for the CDR3 is TGTGCCAGCAGCTTGCAGGATGGCACAGATACGCAGTATTTT. Its protein is CASSLQDGTDTQYF. Full variable domain (remainder filled in from reference TRBV5-4 and TRBJ2-3): ETGVTQSPTHLIKTRGQQVTLRCSSQSGHNTVSWYQQALGQGPQFIFQYYREEENGRGNFPPRFSGLQFPNYSSELNVNALELDDSALYLCASSLQDGTDTQYFGPGTRLTVL.

The rearrangement uses TRBV19 and TRBJ2-1; D is possibly TRBD1 (6 bases). This CDR3 is built from 16 residues. The ends were cut back, 5 bases at V and 1 base at J, with 15 bases in the middle. Per germline, CDR1 LNHDA and CDR2 SQIVND (reference sequence). CDR3 residues: CASSLQGKVSYNEQFF. CDR3 DNA: TGTGCCAGTAGTCTCCAGGGGAAAGTGTCCTACAATGAGCAGTTCTTC.

This clone was seen only a few times. This chain joins TRBV4-3 and TRBJ2-7, with 7 nucleotides matching TRBD2. The CDR3 is made up of 14 amino acids. V trimming: 4 bases; J trimming: 0 bases; junction bases outside the gene matches: 3. Germline V gene lookup returns CDR1 LGHNA and CDR2 YSLEER. In DNA, the CDR3 is TGCGCCAGCAGCCCCGGGACTACCTCCTACGAGCAGTACTTC. It is translated as CASSPGTTSYEQYF.

This clone was detected a few times. The genes are TRBV28 and TRBJ2-2; 7 bases are shared with TRBD2. The CDR3 loop spans 16 amino acids. After removal of 6 bases from V and 5 bases from J, the junction contained 12 bases not matched to a gene. Germline CDR1 and CDR2: MDHEN and SYDVKM. This chain's CDR3 is CASSPQGLLRTGELFF. The CDR3 bases are TGTGCCAGCAGCCCTCAGGGACTACTCAGAACCGGGGAGCTGTTTTTT.

J is TRBJ1-2 and V is TRBV4-2; TRBD1 matches at 8 bases. Germline lookup yields CDR1 LGHNA and CDR2 YNFKEQ. The CDR3 length is 16 residues. Trimming at V came to 3 bases and at J to 1 base, leaving 7 bases not matched to a gene. This CDR3 is CASSQAKTGVNYGYTF. DNA for the CDR3: TGTGCCAGCAGCCAGGCAAAGACAGGGGTTAACTATGGCTACACCTTC.

This chain connects TRBV6-5 to TRBJ2-7; 12 bases align to TRBD2. The CDR3 loop spans 15 amino acids. The trim removed 6 bases at V and 4 bases at J, leaving 7 bases unmatched. Germline V gene lookup returns CDR1 MNHEY and CDR2 SVGAGI. The CDR3 loop is CASRQLAGGPYEQYF. The CDR3 bases are TGTGCCAGCAGACAACTAGCGGGAGGTCCTTACGAGCAGTACTTC.

The CDR3 protein is CASSLDHSRGPGYGYTF. DNA for the CDR3: TGTGCCAGCAGCTTAGATCATTCGCGGGGGCCAGGCTATGGCTACACCTTC. The J gene is TRBJ1-2, the V gene TRBV11-2; tentatively, D is TRBD1 (6 bases). This CDR3 has 17 amino acids. Between the trimmed V and J ends, which lost 0 bases and 4 bases, there was a span of 18 bases. Germline V gene data show CDR1 as SGHAT and CDR2 as FQNNGV.

The rearrangement uses TRBV7-2 and TRBJ1-2, with TRBD1 matching over 8 bases. Germline V gives CDR1 SGHTA, CDR2 FQGNSA. The CDR3 runs 13 residues. V trimming: 6 bases; J trimming: 8 bases; junction bases outside the gene matches: 8. The CDR3 coding sequence is TGTGCCAGCAGTCACGACAGGGGTCTGGGCTACACCTTC. This sequence encodes CASSHDRGLGYTF.

This clone was observed a handful of times. This chain links TRBV27 with TRBJ2-7, with 8 bases identical to TRBD2. The germline V gene encodes CDR1 MNHEY and CDR2 SMNVEV (reference sequence). There are 13 residues in the CDR3. Losses at the gene ends were 6 bases for V and 3 bases for J; bases not matched to a gene: 4. The CDR3: CASRTSAYYEQYF. The CDR3 bases are TGTGCCAGCAGGACTAGCGCTTACTACGAGCAGTACTTC.